The 32 T cell receptor beta chains given below trace back to one sample, sequenced in a study of blood T cell repertoires in COVID-19. Sequencing used immunoSEQ multiplex PCR; TCRdb keeps in-frame clones, though not all of them. The data show about 320,000 clones, with about 91% seen just once and around 8.9% held by the top ten. Sequencing was done on a sample of PBMCs or T cells enriched from blood (not recorded which). All receptors come from a woman younger than 35 who had recovered from COVID-19.

The gene calls are TRBV7-9 and TRBJ1-1; D gene uncertain. There are 17 residues in the CDR3. Germline lookup yields CDR1 SEHNR and CDR2 FQNEAQ (reference sequence). With 5 bases removed from V and 1 base from J, the gap between germline ends came to 20 bases. The CDR3 region has the DNA TGTGCCAGCAGCCCTCTGGTCCACGTCGAGAGGAACACTGAAGCTTTCTTT. As protein: CASSPLVHVERNTEAFF.

This clone occurred once. This chain connects TRBV15 to TRBJ1-3; D gene unclear. The germline CDR1 and CDR2 sequences are LNHNV and YYDKDF (reference sequence). The germline V and J ends were trimmed by 0 bases and 1 base, with 10 bases remaining between them. The CDR3 covers 16 residues. The CDR3 loop is CATSRDLAGSGNTIYF. As DNA, the CDR3 is TGTGCCACCAGCAGAGATTTGGCGGGGTCTGGAAACACCATATATTTT.

As for this clone: Other DNA sequences in this sample translate to the same CDR3. The chain combines TRBV4-3 with TRBJ1-1, with 8 bases fitting TRBD1. CDR1 is LGHNA and CDR2 is YSLEER in the germline V gene. The V and J ends lost 1 base and 0 bases, in that order; junction bases with no gene match: 1. This CDR3 region has 15 residues. CDR3 bases: TGCGCCAGCAGCCAAGGGACAGGGCTGAACACTGAAGCTTTCTTT. This codes for CASSQGTGLNTEAFF.

The J gene is TRBJ2-7, the V gene TRBV27; D call uncertain. Deletions cut 4 bases from V and 0 bases from J, with 10 bases between. This CDR3 is built from 14 residues. Germline CDR1 reads MNHEY; CDR2 reads SMNVEV (reference sequence). The CDR3 loop is CASSSRPFSYEQYF. DNA for the CDR3: TGTGCCAGCAGTTCTAGGCCCTTCTCCTACGAGCAGTACTTC.

The chain joins TRBV18 to TRBJ1-2; D is possibly TRBD1 (5 bases). Trimming left V 4 bases short and J 0 bases short, with 15 bases between. The CDR3 extends over 16 amino acids. From germline, CDR1 is KGHSH and CDR2 LQKENI. The CDR3 spells CASSLNQGLSNYGYTF. In DNA form, the CDR3 reads TGTGCCAGCTCACTAAATCAGGGACTTTCTAACTATGGCTACACCTTC.

This clone was detected only once. Other DNA sequences in the sample encode the same CDR3. This chain connects TRBV28 to TRBJ1-2; 8 bases line up with TRBD1. The CDR3 is 13 residues long. Germline CDR1 is MDHEN and CDR2 is SYDVKM. V lost 4 bases and J lost 4; bases outside the gene matches: 2. In DNA, the CDR3 is TGTGCCAGCAGTTCTACAGGGGGCTATGGCTACACCTTC. Translated, it gives CASSSTGGYGYTF.

The rearrangement joins TRBV2 to TRBJ2-7, with 8 positions matching TRBD2. CDR3 length: 17 amino acids. From germline, CDR1 is SNHLY and CDR2 FYNNEI. Trimming removed 5 bases from V and 3 bases from J; junction bases left unmatched: 15. In DNA form, the CDR3 reads TGTGCCAGCAGTATAGACGCCTTTAGCGGGGCCGGCTACGAGCAGTACTTC. It encodes CASSIDAFSGAGYEQYF.

The V gene is TRBV19, the J gene TRBJ2-2; 7 nucleotides align to TRBD2. The trim removed 8 bases at V and 3 bases at J, leaving 6 bases unmatched. The germline CDR1 and CDR2 sequences are LNHDA and SQIVND (reference sequence). The CDR3 has 14 amino acids. The CDR3 region is CASGVGGDTGELFF. CDR3 coding DNA: TGTGCCAGTGGGGTTGGGGGGGACACCGGGGAGCTGTTTTTT.

V and J are TRBV5-4 and TRBJ1-1; TRBD1 is a possible D gene (6 bases). The germline CDR1 and CDR2 sequences are SGHNT and YYREEE (reference sequence). The CDR3 consists of 13 residues. V lost 0 bases and J lost 3, with 6 bases in between. In nucleotides, the CDR3 is TGTGCCAGCAGCTTGGCAGGGGACACTGAAGCTTTCTTT. Translating it yields CASSLAGDTEAFF.

V is TRBV28 and J is TRBJ2-1, with 13 bases identical to TRBD2. J was trimmed by 8 bases and V by 6 bases; bases with no gene match: 10. The germline CDR1 and CDR2 sequences are MDHEN and SYDVKM. This CDR3 comprises 16 residues. The CDR3 DNA is TGTGCCAGCAGGGTAGAGGGACTAGCGGGAAAGTATGAGCAGTTCTTC. Its protein is CASRVEGLAGKYEQFF.

V and J are TRBV6-6 and TRBJ1-2, with 7 bases aligning to TRBD1. Germline-derived CDR1 and CDR2 are MNHNY and SVGAGI (reference sequence). With V trimmed by 7 bases and J by 9 bases, 8 bases remained unmatched. The length of the CDR3 is 12 residues. The DNA of the CDR3 is TGTGCCAGCACCGACAGGGAAAGGAGCTACACCTTC. Protein: CASTDRERSYTF.

CDR3 amino acids: CASSSSLDQGSPLHF. For the CDR3, the DNA is TGTGCCAGCAGCTCAAGCTTGGACCAGGGTTCACCCCTCCACTTT. The gene calls are TRBV11-2 and TRBJ1-6, with TRBD1 as a possible D gene (5 bases). This CDR3 spans 15 amino acids. V lost 4 bases, J lost 9 bases, and 16 bases lay in between. The germline V gene encodes CDR1 SGHAT and CDR2 FQNNGV.

Only one count was recorded for this clone. This sequence joins TRBV7-2 and TRBJ2-2; 8 bases are a match to TRBD2. Trimming at V came to 5 bases and at J to 4 bases, leaving 9 bases not matched to a gene. CDR1 and CDR2 from the germline V gene are SGHTA and FQGNSA. This CDR3 is built from 16 residues. This chain's CDR3 is CASSPRPGGRTGELFF. CDR3 sequence (DNA): TGTGCCAGCAGCCCAAGACCGGGGGGGCGCACCGGGGAGCTGTTTTTT.

This chain connects TRBV18 to TRBJ2-1; 7 bases align to TRBD1. CDR1 is KGHSH and CDR2 is LQKENI in the germline V gene. Trimming cost V 3 bases and J 9 bases; bases outside gene matches: 11. The length of the CDR3 is 15 residues. CDR3 DNA sequence: TGTGCCAGCTCACCTTTAGACAGGGAATCTCGTGAGCAGTTCTTC. Translation gives CASSPLDRESREQFF.

This clone was observed a few times. The chain recombines TRBV28 with TRBJ1-1; 7 nucleotides line up with TRBD1. The CDR3 is made up of 15 amino acids. The germline V gene has CDR1 MDHEN and CDR2 SYDVKM. V lost 6 bases to trimming and J lost 6 bases; unmatched junction nucleotides: 13. CDR3 DNA sequence: TGTGCCAGCAGCACTCCTTCCCCTGACAGGGCTGAAGCTTTCTTT. It specifies CASSTPSPDRAEAFF.

This chain uses TRBV7-2 with TRBJ1-6; no clear D. This CDR3 contains 15 residues. From germline, CDR1 is SGHTA and CDR2 FQGNSA. V was shortened by 1 base and J by 7 bases, with 11 bases between the two germline ends. The CDR3 protein is CASSLVGRVNSPLHF. The CDR3, as DNA: TGTGCCAGCAGCTTAGTGGGGAGGGTGAATTCACCCCTCCACTTT.

The chain links TRBV28 to TRBJ2-2; D uncertain. Trimming stripped 2 bases from V and 4 bases from J, with 8 bases between. From germline, CDR1 is MDHEN and CDR2 SYDVKM. This CDR3 has 14 amino acids. This CDR3 is CASSLMRFTGELFF. The CDR3 region has the DNA TGTGCCAGCAGTTTAATGAGGTTCACCGGGGAGCTGTTTTTT.

The gene calls are TRBV4-3 and TRBJ2-5; 14 positions match TRBD2. The trim removed 4 bases at V and 2 bases at J, leaving 3 bases unmatched. Germline lookup yields CDR1 LGHNA and CDR2 YSLEER. The CDR3 consists of 16 residues. This CDR3 is CASSLGLAGEQETQYF. In nucleotides, the CDR3 is TGCGCCAGCAGCCTGGGACTAGCGGGAGAGCAAGAGACCCAGTACTTC.

CDR3: CASIGASGDYEQYF. In DNA, the CDR3 is TGTGCCAGCATAGGGGCTAGCGGTGACTACGAGCAGTACTTC. The chain uses TRBV6-6 and TRBJ2-7; 7 bases fit TRBD2. The V gene end was trimmed by 7 bases and the J gene end by 3 bases; junction bases not matched to a gene: 9. The length of the CDR3 is 14 residues. The germline V gene has CDR1 MNHNY and CDR2 SVGAGI (reference sequence).

The genes are TRBV28 and TRBJ1-3; no reliable D call. Germline-derived CDR1 and CDR2 are MDHEN and SYDVKM. Trimming took off 4 bases at V and 1 base at J, with 14 bases between the two ends. This CDR3 comprises 16 residues. CDR3 sequence reads: CASSSPAGGSGNTIYF. The CDR3 DNA sequence: TGTGCCAGCAGTTCCCCGGCTGGAGGGTCTGGAAACACCATATATTTT.

This chain links TRBV6-6 with TRBJ1-5, with TRBD1 matching 7 bases. CDR3 length equals 15 residues. Per germline, CDR1 MNHNY and CDR2 SVGAGI (reference sequence). With 6 bases clipped from V and 4 bases from J, the junction kept 9 bases outside the gene matches. CDR3 residues: CASSLGTAPNQPQHF. Here the CDR3 DNA reads TGTGCCAGCAGCTTAGGGACAGCGCCAAATCAGCCCCAGCATTTT.

The genes are TRBV27 and TRBJ2-1, with 8 bases fitting TRBD1. This CDR3 comprises 17 residues. Germline V gene lookup returns CDR1 MNHEY and CDR2 SMNVEV (reference sequence). J lost 8 bases, V lost 1 base, and 13 bases had no gene match. The CDR3 protein is CASSLYIGAGQGDEQFF. The CDR3 DNA sequence: TGTGCCAGCAGTTTATACATCGGGGCCGGACAGGGCGATGAGCAGTTCTTC.

The V and J genes are TRBV5-1 and TRBJ2-2, with 8 bases fitting TRBD1. The V gene's germline CDR1 is SGHRS and CDR2 YFSETQ. The CDR3 contains 16 residues. V was clipped by 7 bases and J by 4 bases; unmatched bases: 12. CDR3 protein: CASSTLTGGFTGELFF. In DNA form, the CDR3 reads TGCGCCAGCTCCACCTTAACAGGGGGGTTCACCGGGGAGCTGTTTTTT.

This rearrangement joins TRBV7-8 to TRBJ2-1, with D possibly matching TRBD1 (6 bases). Looked up from germline, CDR1 is SGHVS and CDR2 is FQNEAQ. Trimming took off 1 base at V and 10 bases at J, with 11 bases between the two ends. The CDR3 is 13 residues long. Here the CDR3 reads CASSLGAGVEQFF. In DNA form, the CDR3 reads TGTGCCAGCAGCTTAGGAGCAGGGGTCGAGCAGTTCTTC.

The chain employs TRBV5-1 and TRBJ1-3; no clear D gene. V lost 0 bases and J 9 bases, leaving 13 bases between the germline ends. The germline V gene has CDR1 SGHRS and CDR2 YFSETQ. CDR3 size: 14 residues. CDR3 in amino acids: CASSLEGEYGTIYF. DNA for the CDR3: TGCGCCAGCAGCTTGGAGGGAGAGTATGGCACCATATATTTT.

This clone was seen just once. V is TRBV7-9 and J is TRBJ2-7; 10 nucleotides align to TRBD2. V trimming: 5 bases; J trimming: 6 bases; junction bases outside the gene matches: 10. This CDR3 is built from 15 residues. Germline lookup yields CDR1 SEHNR and CDR2 FQNEAQ (reference sequence). CDR3 region: CASSRALAGAREQYF. CDR3 DNA: TGTGCCAGCAGCCGCGCCCTAGCGGGAGCCCGCGAGCAGTACTTC. The full variable domain, in which reference TRBV7-9 and TRBJ2-7 provide the parts outside the CDR3, is DTGVSQNPRHKITKRGQNVTFRCDPISEHNRLYWYRQTLGQGPEFLTYFQNEAQLEKSRLLSDRFSAERPKGSFSTLEIQRTEQGDSAMYLCASSRALAGAREQYFGPGTRLTVT.

This chain joins TRBV19 and TRBJ1-2; tentative D call: TRBD1 (6 bases). V dropped 7 bases and J dropped 4 bases, with 22 bases sitting between them. There are 16 residues in the CDR3. The germline CDR1 and CDR2 sequences are LNHDA and SQIVND (reference sequence). CDR3: CASTPNRRDIGYGYTF. The CDR3 bases are TGTGCCAGTACCCCGAACCGCCGGGACATCGGCTATGGCTACACCTTC.

The V and J genes are TRBV19 and TRBJ1-5, with D maybe TRBD1 (5 bases). This CDR3 has 17 amino acids. Germline assignment: CDR1 LNHDA and CDR2 SQIVND (reference sequence). The V end lost 7 bases, the J end lost 0 bases, and 19 bases lay between the germline ends. As DNA, the CDR3 is TGTGCCAGTATTACGCGCGGTGGGGGGACTAGCAATCAGCCCCAGCATTTT. This sequence encodes CASITRGGGTSNQPQHF.

The sample holds one count of this clone. The genes are TRBV7-6 and TRBJ1-1; D gene uncertain. Germline CDR1 SGHVS, CDR2 FNYEAQ. V was clipped by 6 bases and J by 3 bases, with 14 bases between them. The CDR3 has 14 residues. Written as DNA, the CDR3 is TGTGCCAGCAGGGCGGAGGGATCGTACACTGAAGCTTTCTTT. This codes for CASRAEGSYTEAFF.

The chain recombines TRBV5-1 with TRBJ2-7; 16 nucleotides match TRBD2. This CDR3 has 19 amino acids. V was pared by 4 bases and J by 2 bases, with 12 bases of the junction left unmatched. Germline assignment: CDR1 SGHRS and CDR2 YFSETQ. CDR3 protein: CASSIGPGLAGGSAYEQYF. The CDR3 DNA is TGCGCCAGCAGCATAGGGCCGGGACTAGCGGGAGGGTCGGCCTACGAGCAGTACTTC.

The chain recombines TRBV19 with TRBJ1-1; D is uncertain. Trimming cost V 4 bases and J 9 bases, with 15 bases left between them. The CDR3 covers 13 residues. Germline V gene lookup returns CDR1 LNHDA and CDR2 SQIVND (reference sequence). The DNA for the CDR3 is TGTGCCAGTAGTAGCCCGGCGGGTAGACAAGCTTTCTTT. This translates into CASSSPAGRQAFF.

This sequence joins TRBV19 and TRBJ1-5; no clear D gene. With 5 bases removed from V and 6 bases from J, the gap between germline ends came to 17 bases. The CDR3 is 15 residues long. Germline CDR1 is LNHDA and CDR2 is SQIVND (reference sequence). The CDR3 region has the DNA TGTGCCAGTAGTGCCCCACGAGGAACGGGTCAGCCCCAGCATTTT. As protein: CASSAPRGTGQPQHF.